This record concerns one TCR beta chain sequence. As yet, its antigen is unknown. This entry belongs to a study of shared clonotypes between healthy human individuals. General study points: Shared across several donors were 4% to 5% of the naive CD4 clonotypes.

Between the trimmed V and J ends, which lost 5 bases and 1 base, there was a span of 8 bases. CDR3 length equals 13 residues. The V gene's germline CDR1 is KGHSH and CDR2 LQKENI. The authors' processing: Junction-only immunoSEQ sequences carried no quality scores, so filtering differed. Repertoires were generated with immunoSEQ multiplex PCR, while TCRdb's copy carries only in-frame clones and drops some. V, J and clone size reflect that table, while D and trimming were determined from the DNA. The table records about 980,000 clones, about 80% of them present only once. The origin of this receptor is a man in his late teens or twenties in good health. The sample taken for sequencing was memory CD4+ T cells sorted from blood. Documented subset: CD45RA-negative fraction. The V gene is TRBV18, the J gene TRBJ1-1, with unresolved D. Here the CDR3 reads CASSGDKNTEAFF. DNA for the CDR3: TGTGCCAGCTCAGGAGACAAGAACACTGAAGCTTTCTTT.